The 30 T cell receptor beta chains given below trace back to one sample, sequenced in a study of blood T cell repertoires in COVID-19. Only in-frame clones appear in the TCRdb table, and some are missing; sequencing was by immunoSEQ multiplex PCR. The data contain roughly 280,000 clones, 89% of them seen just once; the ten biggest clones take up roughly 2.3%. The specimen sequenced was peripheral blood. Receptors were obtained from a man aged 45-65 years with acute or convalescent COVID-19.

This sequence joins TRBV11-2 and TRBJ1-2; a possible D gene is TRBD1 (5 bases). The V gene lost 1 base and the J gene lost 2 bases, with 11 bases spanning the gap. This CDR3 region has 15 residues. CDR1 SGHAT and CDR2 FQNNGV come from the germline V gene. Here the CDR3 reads CASSLGIQGNYGYTF. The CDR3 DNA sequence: TGTGCCAGCAGCTTAGGGATCCAGGGCAACTATGGCTACACCTTC.

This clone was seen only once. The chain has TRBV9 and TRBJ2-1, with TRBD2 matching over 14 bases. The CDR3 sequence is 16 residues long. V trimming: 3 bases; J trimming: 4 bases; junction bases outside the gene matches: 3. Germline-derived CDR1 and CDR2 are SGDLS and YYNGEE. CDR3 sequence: CASSGWTSGGYNEQFF. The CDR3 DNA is TGTGCCAGCAGCGGCTGGACTAGCGGGGGGTACAATGAGCAGTTCTTC.

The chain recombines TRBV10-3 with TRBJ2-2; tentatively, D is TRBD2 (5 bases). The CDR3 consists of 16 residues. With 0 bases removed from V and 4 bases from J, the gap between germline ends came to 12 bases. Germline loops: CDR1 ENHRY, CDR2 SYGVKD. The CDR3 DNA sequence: TGTGCCATCAGTGAGTCGAGGGAAAGCGGCACCGGGGAGCTGTTTTTT. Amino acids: CAISESRESGTGELFF.

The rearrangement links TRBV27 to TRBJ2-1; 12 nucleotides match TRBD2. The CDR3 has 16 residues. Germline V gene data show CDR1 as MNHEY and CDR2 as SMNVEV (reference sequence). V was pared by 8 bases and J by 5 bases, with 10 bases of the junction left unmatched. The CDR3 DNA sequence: TGTGCCAGCCTCAGTTGGACTAGCGGGGCCCACAATGAGCAGTTCTTC. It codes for CASLSWTSGAHNEQFF.

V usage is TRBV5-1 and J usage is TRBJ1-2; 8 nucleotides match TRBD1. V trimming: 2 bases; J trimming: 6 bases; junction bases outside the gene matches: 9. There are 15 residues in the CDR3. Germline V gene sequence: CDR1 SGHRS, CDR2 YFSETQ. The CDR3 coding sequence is TGCGCCAGCAGCTTAATTCCGACAGGGGAGGATGGCTACACCTTC. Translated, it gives CASSLIPTGEDGYTF.

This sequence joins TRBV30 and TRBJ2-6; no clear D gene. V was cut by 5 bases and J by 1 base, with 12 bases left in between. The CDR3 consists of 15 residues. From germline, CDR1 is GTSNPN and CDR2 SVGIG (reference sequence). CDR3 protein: CAWGPMASGANVLTF. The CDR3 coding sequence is TGTGCCTGGGGCCCGATGGCTTCTGGGGCCAACGTCCTGACTTTC. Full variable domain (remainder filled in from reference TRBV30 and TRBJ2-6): SQTIHQWPATLVQPVGSPLSLECTVEGTSNPNLYWYRQAAGRGLQLLFYSVGIGQISSEVPQNLSASRPQDRQFILSSKKLLLSDSGFYLCAWGPMASGANVLTFGAGSRLTVL.

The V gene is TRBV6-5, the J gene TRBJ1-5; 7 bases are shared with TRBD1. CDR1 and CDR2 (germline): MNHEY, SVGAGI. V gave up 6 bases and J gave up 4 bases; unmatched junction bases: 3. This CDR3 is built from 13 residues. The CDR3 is CASRQGQNQPQHF. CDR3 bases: TGTGCCAGCAGACAGGGACAGAATCAGCCCCAGCATTTT.

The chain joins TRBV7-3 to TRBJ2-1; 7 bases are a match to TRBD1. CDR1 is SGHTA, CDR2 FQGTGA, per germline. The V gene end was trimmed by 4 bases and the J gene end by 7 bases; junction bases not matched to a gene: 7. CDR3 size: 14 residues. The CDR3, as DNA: TGTGCCAGCAGCTCCTCGACAGGGCCGAATGAGCAGTTCTTC. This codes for CASSSSTGPNEQFF.

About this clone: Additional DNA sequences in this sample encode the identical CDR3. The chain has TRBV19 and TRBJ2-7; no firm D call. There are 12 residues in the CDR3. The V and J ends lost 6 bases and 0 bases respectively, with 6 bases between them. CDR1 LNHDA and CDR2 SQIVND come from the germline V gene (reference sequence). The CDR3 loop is CASSRGSYEQYF. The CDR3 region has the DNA TGTGCCAGTAGCAGAGGCTCCTACGAGCAGTACTTC.

CDR3 nucleotides: TGCGCCAGCAGCACCGGCGCAGGGCTTGGCTCACCCCTCCACTTT. It specifies CASSTGAGLGSPLHF. This sequence joins TRBV5-1 and TRBJ1-6; tentative D call: TRBD1 (5 bases). The germline V gene encodes CDR1 SGHRS and CDR2 YFSETQ. The CDR3 totals 15 residues. V was pared by 4 bases and J by 10 bases, with 18 bases between.

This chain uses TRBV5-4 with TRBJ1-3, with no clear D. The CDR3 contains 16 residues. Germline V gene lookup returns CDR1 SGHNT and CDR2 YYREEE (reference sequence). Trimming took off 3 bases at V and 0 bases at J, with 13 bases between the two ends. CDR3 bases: TGTGCCAGCAGCTCCCTTTCTGGCATCTCTGGAAACACCATATATTTT. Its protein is CASSSLSGISGNTIYF.

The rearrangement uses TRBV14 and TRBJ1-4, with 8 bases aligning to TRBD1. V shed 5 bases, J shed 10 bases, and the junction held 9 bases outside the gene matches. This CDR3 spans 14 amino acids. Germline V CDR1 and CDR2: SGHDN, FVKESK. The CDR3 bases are TGTGCCAGCAGCGATCAGGGGGCGTTTGGAAAACTGTTTTTT. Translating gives CASSDQGAFGKLFF.

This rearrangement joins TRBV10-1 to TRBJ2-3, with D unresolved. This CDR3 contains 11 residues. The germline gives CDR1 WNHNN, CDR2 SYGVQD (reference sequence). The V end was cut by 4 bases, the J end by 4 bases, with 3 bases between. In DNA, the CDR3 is TGCGCCAGCAGTGGAGCAGATACGCAGTATTTT. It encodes CASSGADTQYF.

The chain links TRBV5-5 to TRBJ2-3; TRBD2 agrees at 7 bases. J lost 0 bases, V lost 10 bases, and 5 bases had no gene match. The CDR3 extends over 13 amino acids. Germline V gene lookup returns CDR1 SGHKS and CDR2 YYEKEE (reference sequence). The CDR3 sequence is CASGGRSTDTQYF. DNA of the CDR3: TGTGCCTCGGGGGGTCGAAGCACAGATACGCAGTATTTT.

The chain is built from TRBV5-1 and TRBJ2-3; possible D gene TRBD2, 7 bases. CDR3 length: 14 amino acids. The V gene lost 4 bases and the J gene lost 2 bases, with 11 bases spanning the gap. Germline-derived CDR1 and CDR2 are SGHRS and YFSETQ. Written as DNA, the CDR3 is TGCGCCAGCAGCCCGGGGGGCCCCACAGATACGCAGTATTTT. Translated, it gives CASSPGGPTDTQYF.

The CDR3 coding sequence is TGCAGTGCTAGTGGGCTCATCACAGATACGCAGTATTTT. Its translation is CSASGLITDTQYF. The V gene is TRBV20-1, the J gene TRBJ2-3; D unresolved. Trimming cost V 3 bases and J 2 bases, with 9 bases left between them. The CDR3 contains 13 residues. Germline CDR1 is DFQATT and CDR2 is SNEGSKA (reference sequence).

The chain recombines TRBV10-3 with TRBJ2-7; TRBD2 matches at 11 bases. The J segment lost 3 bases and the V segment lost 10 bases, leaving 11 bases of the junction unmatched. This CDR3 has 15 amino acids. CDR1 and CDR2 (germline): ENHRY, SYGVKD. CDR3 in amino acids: CASREPGTSGYEQYF. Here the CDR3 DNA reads TGTGCCAGCAGGGAACCCGGGACTAGCGGCTACGAGCAGTACTTC.

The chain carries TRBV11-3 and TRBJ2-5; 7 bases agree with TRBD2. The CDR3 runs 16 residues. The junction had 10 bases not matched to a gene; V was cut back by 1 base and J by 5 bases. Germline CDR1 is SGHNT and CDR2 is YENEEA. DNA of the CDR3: TGTGCCAGCAGCTTAGTCGGGACTACCCAATGGGAGACCCAGTACTTC. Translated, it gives CASSLVGTTQWETQYF.

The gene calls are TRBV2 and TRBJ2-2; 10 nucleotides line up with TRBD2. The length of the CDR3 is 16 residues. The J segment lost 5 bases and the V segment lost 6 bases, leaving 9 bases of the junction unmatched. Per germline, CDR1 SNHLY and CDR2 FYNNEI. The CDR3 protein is CASRAPSGGGTGELFF. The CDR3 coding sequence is TGTGCCAGCAGGGCCCCCAGCGGGGGGGGAACCGGGGAGCTGTTTTTT.

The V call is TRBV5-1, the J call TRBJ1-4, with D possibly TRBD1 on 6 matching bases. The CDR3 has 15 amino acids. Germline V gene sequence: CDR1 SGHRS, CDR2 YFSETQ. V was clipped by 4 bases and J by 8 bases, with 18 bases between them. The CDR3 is CASSADGQSSEKLFF. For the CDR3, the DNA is TGCGCCAGCAGCGCCGACGGACAGTCGTCAGAAAAACTGTTTTTT.

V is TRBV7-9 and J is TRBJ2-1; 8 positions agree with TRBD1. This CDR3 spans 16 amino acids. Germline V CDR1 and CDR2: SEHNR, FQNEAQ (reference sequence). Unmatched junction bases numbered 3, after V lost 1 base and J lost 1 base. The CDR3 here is CASSLGQGRSYNEQFF. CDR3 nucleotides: TGTGCCAGCAGCTTAGGACAGGGGCGATCCTACAATGAGCAGTTCTTC.

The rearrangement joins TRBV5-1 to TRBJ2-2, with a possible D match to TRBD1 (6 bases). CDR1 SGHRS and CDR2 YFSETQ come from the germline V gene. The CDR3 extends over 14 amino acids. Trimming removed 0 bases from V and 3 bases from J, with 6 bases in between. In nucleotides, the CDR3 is TGCGCCAGCAGCTTGGGACAGGACACCGGGGAGCTGTTTTTT. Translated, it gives CASSLGQDTGELFF.

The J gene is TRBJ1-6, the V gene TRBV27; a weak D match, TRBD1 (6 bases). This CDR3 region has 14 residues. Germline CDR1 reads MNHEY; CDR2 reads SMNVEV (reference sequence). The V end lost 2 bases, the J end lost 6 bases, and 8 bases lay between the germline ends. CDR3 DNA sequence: TGTGCCAGCAGTTTACAGGGGACTAATTCACCCCTCCACTTT. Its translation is CASSLQGTNSPLHF.

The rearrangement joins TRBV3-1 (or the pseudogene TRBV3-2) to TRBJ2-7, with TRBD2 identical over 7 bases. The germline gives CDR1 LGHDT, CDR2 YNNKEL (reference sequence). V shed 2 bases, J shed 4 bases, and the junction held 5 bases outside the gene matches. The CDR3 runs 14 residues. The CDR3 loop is CASSQSGREYEQYF. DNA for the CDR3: TGTGCCAGCAGCCAATCAGGGAGGGAATACGAGCAGTACTTC.

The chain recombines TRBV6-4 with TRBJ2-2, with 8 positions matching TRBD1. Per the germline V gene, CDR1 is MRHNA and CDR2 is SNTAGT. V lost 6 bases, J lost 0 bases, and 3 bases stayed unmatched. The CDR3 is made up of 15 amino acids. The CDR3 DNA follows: TGTGCCAGCAGCCAGGACAGGGCGAACACCGGGGAGCTGTTTTTT. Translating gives CASSQDRANTGELFF.

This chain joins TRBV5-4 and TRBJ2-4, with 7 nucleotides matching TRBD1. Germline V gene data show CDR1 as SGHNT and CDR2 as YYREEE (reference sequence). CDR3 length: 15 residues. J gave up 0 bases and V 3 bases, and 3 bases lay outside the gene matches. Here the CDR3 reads CASSSDRVAKNIQYF. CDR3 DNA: TGTGCCAGCAGCTCCGACAGGGTAGCCAAAAACATTCAGTACTTC. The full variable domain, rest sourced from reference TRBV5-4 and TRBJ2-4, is ETGVTQSPTHLIKTRGQQVTLRCSSQSGHNTVSWYQQALGQGPQFIFQYYREEENGRGNFPPRFSGLQFPNYSSELNVNALELDDSALYLCASSSDRVAKNIQYFGAGTRLSVL.

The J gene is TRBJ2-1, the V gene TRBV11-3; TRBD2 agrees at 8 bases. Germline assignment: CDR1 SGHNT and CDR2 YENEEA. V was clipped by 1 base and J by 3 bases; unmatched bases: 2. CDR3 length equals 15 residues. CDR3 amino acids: CASSLGGTSYNEQFF. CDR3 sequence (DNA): TGTGCCAGCAGCTTAGGGGGGACTAGCTACAATGAGCAGTTCTTC. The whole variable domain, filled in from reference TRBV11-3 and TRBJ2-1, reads EAGVVQSPRYKIIEKKQPVAFWCNPISGHNTLYWYLQNLGQGPELLIRYENEEAVDDSQLPKDRFSAERLKGVDSTLKIQPAELGDSAVYLCASSLGGTSYNEQFFGPGTRLTVL.

The chain's CDR3 is CATQRGTGAAFF. CDR3 coding DNA: TGTGCCACACAGAGAGGGACAGGTGCAGCTTTCTTT. The V call is TRBV3-1 (or the pseudogene TRBV3-2), the J call TRBJ1-1; 8 nucleotides agree with TRBD1. J was trimmed by 10 bases and V by 10 bases; bases with no gene match: 11. The germline CDR1 and CDR2 sequences are LGHDT and YNNKEL (reference sequence). The CDR3 is 12 amino acids.

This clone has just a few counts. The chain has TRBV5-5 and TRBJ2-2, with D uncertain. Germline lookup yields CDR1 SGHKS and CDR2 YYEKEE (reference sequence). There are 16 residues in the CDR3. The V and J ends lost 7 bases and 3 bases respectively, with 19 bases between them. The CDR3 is CASLRTHRTDTGELFF. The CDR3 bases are TGTGCCAGCCTCCGTACTCACCGAACAGACACCGGGGAGCTGTTTTTT.

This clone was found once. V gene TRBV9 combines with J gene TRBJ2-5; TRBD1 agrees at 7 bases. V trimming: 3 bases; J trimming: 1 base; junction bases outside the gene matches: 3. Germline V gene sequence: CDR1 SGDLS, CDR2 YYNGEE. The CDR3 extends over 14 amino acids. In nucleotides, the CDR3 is TGTGCCAGCAGCGAGGGACAGCTCCAAGAGACCCAGTACTTC. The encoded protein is CASSEGQLQETQYF.